This entry features one T cell receptor (beta chain) sequence. In the source study's methods: Reference gene primers were amplified, and this amplification served to estimate nucleated cell counts. The assay was immunoSEQ multiplex PCR, and TCRdb's table has in-frame clones only and misses some. Clonal size and the V and J genes are those of that table, whereas D and trimming came from the DNA. Of 50,000 to 65,000 clones in the sample, over 55% were seen once. Followed longitudinally, the Seattle patients had been enrolled during active infection. Per germline, CDR1 SNHLY and CDR2 FYNNEI. V was pared by 4 bases and J by 7 bases, with 16 bases between. CDR3 length equals 14 residues. This entry is derived from a study of blood T cell repertoires in COVID-19. Study as a whole: Samples came from the United States, Italy and Spain, spanning acute and convalescent COVID-19. Sources were T cells, B-cell-depleted T cells, or PBMCs; the material itself was cDNA or gDNA.

This sequence originates from a woman in her 70s with COVID-19, enrolled during active disease. Sequences were obtained from peripheral blood. V is TRBV2 and J is TRBJ2-5; possible D gene TRBD2, 6 bases. The CDR3 protein is CASSVEGPRGTQYF. In nucleotides, the CDR3 is TGTGCCAGCAGTGTGGAGGGACCACGGGGGACCCAGTACTTC.